These 18 T cell receptor beta chains originate from one sample sequenced in a study of blood T cell repertoires in COVID-19. The repertoire was sequenced with immunoSEQ multiplex PCR; TCRdb's copy has only in-frame clones and lacks some. The data show under 500,000 clones, 70% to 90% seen once. Sequenced input: PBMCs or T cells enriched from blood (not recorded which). Source of these receptors: a woman under 30 with acute COVID-19.

This clone was recorded a few times. The genes are TRBV25-1 and TRBJ2-2; no clear D. V lost 2 bases and J 6 bases, leaving 7 bases between the germline ends. The CDR3 has 13 amino acids. Germline V lookup: CDR1 MGHDK, CDR2 SYGVNS. In DNA, the CDR3 is TGTGCCAGCAGTGAAGCGAGGTCCGGGGAGCTGTTTTTT. It specifies CASSEARSGELFF.

This clone was observed once. This rearrangement joins TRBV7-9 to TRBJ1-1; tentative D call: TRBD1 (5 bases). The CDR3 totals 15 residues. The V end lost 2 bases, the J end lost 4 bases, and 14 bases lay between the germline ends. CDR1 is SEHNR, CDR2 FQNEAQ, per germline (reference sequence). The CDR3 DNA sequence: TGTGCCAGCAGCTTATCAGGGCCGGTGGGCACTGAAGCTTTCTTT. Translated: CASSLSGPVGTEAFF. Full variable domain (outside the CDR3, taken from reference TRBV7-9 and TRBJ1-1): DTGVSQNPRHKITKRGQNVTFRCDPISEHNRLYWYRQTLGQGPEFLTYFQNEAQLEKSRLLSDRFSAERPKGSFSTLEIQRTEQGDSAMYLCASSLSGPVGTEAFFGQGTRLTVV.

This chain uses TRBV18 with TRBJ2-7; D gene unclear. This CDR3 spans 17 amino acids. The V end lost 2 bases, the J end lost 5 bases, and 22 bases lay between the germline ends. In germline, CDR1 is KGHSH, CDR2 LQKENI. CDR3 DNA: TGTGCCAGCTCACCATCTCTCCCCCCGAGTTTCAACCACGAGCAGTACTTC. This translates into CASSPSLPPSFNHEQYF.

The chain combines TRBV6-5 with TRBJ2-2, with a possible D match to TRBD1 (7 bases). The CDR3 sequence is 14 residues long. V dropped 6 bases and J dropped 5 bases, with 13 bases sitting between them. Germline-derived CDR1 and CDR2 are MNHEY and SVGAGI. The DNA for the CDR3 is TGTGCCAGCAGGGAGGGGGCGAGAACCGGGGAGCTGTTTTTT. Translated: CASREGARTGELFF.

The chain is built from TRBV9 and TRBJ2-1, with TRBD1 matching over 11 bases. V dropped 0 bases and J dropped 5; count of bases not matched to a gene: 4. This CDR3 is built from 16 residues. Germline V CDR1 and CDR2: SGDLS, YYNGEE. CDR3 in DNA: TGTGCCAGCAGCGTAGAGGGGACAGGGGGAAACAATGAGCAGTTCTTC. Amino acids: CASSVEGTGGNNEQFF. The whole variable domain, remainder taken from reference TRBV9 and TRBJ2-1, is DSGVTQTPKHLITATGQRVTLRCSPRSGDLSVYWYQQSLDQGLQFLIQYYNGEERAKGNILERFSAQQFPDLHSELNLSSLELGDSALYFCASSVEGTGGNNEQFFGPGTRLTVL.

This clone has only one observation. This chain links TRBV7-9 with TRBJ1-6; no definite D call. CDR1 SEHNR and CDR2 FQNEAQ come from the germline V gene (reference sequence). The ends were cut back, 0 bases at V and 10 bases at J, with 13 bases in the middle. The CDR3 contains 15 residues. CDR3 region: CASSLAEGLRSPLHF. The CDR3 nucleotides are TGTGCCAGCAGCTTAGCGGAGGGCCTAAGATCACCCCTCCACTTT.

The table lists this clone with a few counts. This chain's CDR3 is CASRSGQRSHGYTF. CDR3 bases: TGTGCCAGCAGATCGGGACAGCGGAGTCATGGCTACACCTTC. V and J are TRBV28 and TRBJ1-2, with 7 bases that match TRBD1. V lost 6 bases to trimming and J lost 6 bases; unmatched junction nucleotides: 10. There are 14 residues in the CDR3. Germline CDR1 MDHEN, CDR2 SYDVKM.

The CDR3 DNA follows: TGCAGTGCCGAAGGAGTGGCTGAAGCTTTCTTT. Protein product: CSAEGVAEAFF. The chain recombines TRBV20-1 with TRBJ1-1; no firm D call. Trimming left V 6 bases short and J 6 bases short, with 11 bases between. From germline, CDR1 is DFQATT and CDR2 SNEGSKA (reference sequence). This CDR3 region has 11 residues.

Here the CDR3 DNA reads TGCGTCCCCGGGACTAGCAGATTTAGCACAGATACGCAGTATTTT. Its translation is CVPGTSRFSTDTQYF. This sequence joins TRBV23-1 and TRBJ2-3; 9 nucleotides match TRBD2. TRBV23-1 is flagged as an ORF with uncertain function. The CDR3 totals 15 residues.

The chain couples TRBV20-1 to TRBJ1-1; D is possibly TRBD1 (6 bases). Germline-derived CDR1 and CDR2 are DFQATT and SNEGSKA (reference sequence). Trimming took off 3 bases at V and 4 bases at J, with 15 bases between the two ends. This CDR3 contains 14 residues. As DNA, the CDR3 is TGCAGTGCTAGTGCAAGACAGGTTGTCACTGAAGCTTTCTTT. Translated: CSASARQVVTEAFF.

J is TRBJ2-3 and V is TRBV28; D perhaps matches TRBD2 (6 bases). Trimming left V 6 bases short and J 3 bases short, with 13 bases between. The CDR3 has 14 residues. The germline gives CDR1 MDHEN, CDR2 SYDVKM. CDR3 region: CASRPVGGTDTQYF. CDR3 nucleotides: TGTGCCAGCAGACCCGTGGGGGGAACAGATACGCAGTATTTT.

J is TRBJ1-2 and V is TRBV5-5, with unresolved D. Trimming left V 4 bases short and J 8 bases short, with 12 bases between. The CDR3 spans 12 residues. Germline loops: CDR1 SGHKS, CDR2 YYEKEE (reference sequence). CDR3 amino acids: CASSRVGEGYTF. As DNA, the CDR3 is TGTGCCAGCAGCCGAGTCGGAGAAGGCTACACCTTC.

This clone occurred once. The V gene is TRBV5-4, the J gene TRBJ2-2; no firm D call. The CDR3 sequence is 12 residues long. The germline V gene has CDR1 SGHNT and CDR2 YYREEE (reference sequence). The V end lost 4 bases, the J end lost 3 bases, and 4 bases lay between the germline ends. The CDR3 DNA reads as TGTGCCAGCAGCATAGACACCGGGGAGCTGTTTTTT. Amino acid sequence: CASSIDTGELFF. Full variable domain (remainder filled in from reference TRBV5-4 and TRBJ2-2): ETGVTQSPTHLIKTRGQQVTLRCSSQSGHNTVSWYQQALGQGPQFIFQYYREEENGRGNFPPRFSGLQFPNYSSELNVNALELDDSALYLCASSIDTGELFFGEGSRLTVL.

The CDR3 bases are TGTGCCAGCAGCTTGGAAGCCGGGACAGGGGGTAACTATGGCTACACCTTC. Its translation is CASSLEAGTGGNYGYTF. V gene TRBV7-9 combines with J gene TRBJ1-2, with TRBD1 matching 11 bases. The CDR3 loop spans 17 amino acids. V shed 3 bases and J 1 base; nucleotides not matched to a gene: 7. CDR1 is SEHNR and CDR2 is FQNEAQ in the germline V gene (reference sequence).

In this sample, this clone turned up once. The chain uses TRBV19 and TRBJ1-5; maybe TRBD1 (6 bases). Germline V gene data show CDR1 as LNHDA and CDR2 as SQIVND (reference sequence). Trimming took 0 bases from V and 9 from J, leaving 15 bases between them. The CDR3 sequence is 15 residues long. This chain's CDR3 is CASSIDRGGLGPQHF. The CDR3 region has the DNA TGTGCCAGTAGTATAGATCGGGGGGGCCTCGGGCCCCAGCATTTT.

This sequence joins TRBV14 and TRBJ1-1; no clear D gene. This CDR3 is 14 amino acids long. Trimming shortened V by 1 base and J by 2 bases, and 8 bases separated the two germline ends. Germline V gives CDR1 SGHDN, CDR2 FVKESK. Here the CDR3 DNA reads TGTGCCAGCAGCCAAGTTGGGAGCAACACTGAAGCTTTCTTT. Translating it yields CASSQVGSNTEAFF.

The J gene is TRBJ1-5, the V gene TRBV6-6; 7 bases map to TRBD1. The V segment lost 0 bases and the J segment 6 bases; nucleotides outside the gene matches: 8. The CDR3 totals 16 residues. Germline-derived CDR1 and CDR2 are MNHNY and SVGAGI (reference sequence). The CDR3 nucleotides read TGTGCCAGCAGTTACTCGGGACCCGGGACAGTTCAGCCCCAGCATTTT. It translates to CASSYSGPGTVQPQHF.

V usage is TRBV30 and J usage is TRBJ2-1; D unclear. The CDR3 consists of 14 residues. Trimming left V 0 bases short and J 4 bases short, with 10 bases between. The germline V gene has CDR1 GTSNPN and CDR2 SVGIG (reference sequence). CDR3 in amino acids: CAWSVLREYNEQFF. The CDR3 DNA reads TGTGCCTGGAGTGTACTGAGAGAGTACAATGAGCAGTTCTTC.